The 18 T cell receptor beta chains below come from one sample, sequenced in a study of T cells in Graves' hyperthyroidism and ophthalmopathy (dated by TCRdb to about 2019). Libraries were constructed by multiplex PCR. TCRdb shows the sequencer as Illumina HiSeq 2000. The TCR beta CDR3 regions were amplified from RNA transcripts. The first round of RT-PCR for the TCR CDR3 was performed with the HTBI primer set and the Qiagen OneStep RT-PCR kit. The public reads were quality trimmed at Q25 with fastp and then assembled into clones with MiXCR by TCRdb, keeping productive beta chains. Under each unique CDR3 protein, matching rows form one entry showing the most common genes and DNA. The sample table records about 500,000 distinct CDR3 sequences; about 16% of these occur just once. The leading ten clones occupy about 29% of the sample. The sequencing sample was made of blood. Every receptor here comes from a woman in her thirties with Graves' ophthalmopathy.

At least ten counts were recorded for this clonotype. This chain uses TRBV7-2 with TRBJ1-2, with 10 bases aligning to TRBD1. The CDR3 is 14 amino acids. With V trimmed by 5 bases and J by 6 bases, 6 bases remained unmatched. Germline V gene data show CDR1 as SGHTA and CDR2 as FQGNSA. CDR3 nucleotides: TGTGCCAGCAGCGTCGACAGGGGGCTCGATGGCTACACCTTC. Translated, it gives CASSVDRGLDGYTF.

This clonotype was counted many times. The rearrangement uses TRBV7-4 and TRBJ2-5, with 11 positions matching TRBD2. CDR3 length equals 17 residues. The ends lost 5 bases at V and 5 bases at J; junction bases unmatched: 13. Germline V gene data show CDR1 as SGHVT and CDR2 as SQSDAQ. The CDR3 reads CASSRPTISGREETQYF. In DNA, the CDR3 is TGTGCCAGCAGCCGACCCACGATTAGCGGGAGGGAGGAGACCCAGTACTTC.

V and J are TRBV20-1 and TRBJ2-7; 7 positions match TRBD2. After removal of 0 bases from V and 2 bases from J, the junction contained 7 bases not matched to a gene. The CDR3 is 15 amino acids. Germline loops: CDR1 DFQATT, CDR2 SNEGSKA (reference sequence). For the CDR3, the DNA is TGCAGTGCTAGAGATGGGAGGGACGGCCCCTACGAGCAGTACTTC. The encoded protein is CSARDGRDGPYEQYF.

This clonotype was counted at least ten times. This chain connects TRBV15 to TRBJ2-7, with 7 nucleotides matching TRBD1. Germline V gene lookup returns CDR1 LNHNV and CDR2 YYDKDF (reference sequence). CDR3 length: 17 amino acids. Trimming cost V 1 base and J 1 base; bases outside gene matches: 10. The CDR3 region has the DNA TGTGCCACCAGCAGAGGATTACAGGGACAGAAATCCTACGAGCAGTACTTC. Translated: CATSRGLQGQKSYEQYF.

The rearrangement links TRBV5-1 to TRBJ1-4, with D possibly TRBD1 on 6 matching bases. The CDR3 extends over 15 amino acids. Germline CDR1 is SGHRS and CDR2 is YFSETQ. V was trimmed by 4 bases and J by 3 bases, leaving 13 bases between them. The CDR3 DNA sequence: TGCGCCAGCAGCGCGAGGACAGCTTCTAATGAAAAACTGTTTTTT. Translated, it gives CASSARTASNEKLFF. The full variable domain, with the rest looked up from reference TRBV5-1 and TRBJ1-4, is KAGVTQTPRYLIKTRGQQVTLSCSPISGHRSVSWYQQTPGQGLQFLFEYFSETQRNKGNFPGRFSGRQFSNSRSEMNVSTLELGDSALYLCASSARTASNEKLFFGSGTQLSVL.

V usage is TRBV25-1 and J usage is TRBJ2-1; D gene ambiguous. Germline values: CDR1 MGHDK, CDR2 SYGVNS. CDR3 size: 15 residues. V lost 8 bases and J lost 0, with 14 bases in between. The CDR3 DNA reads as TGTGCCAGCGGCCGGACGAGGAGCTCCTACAATGAGCAGTTCTTC. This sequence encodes CASGRTRSSYNEQFF.

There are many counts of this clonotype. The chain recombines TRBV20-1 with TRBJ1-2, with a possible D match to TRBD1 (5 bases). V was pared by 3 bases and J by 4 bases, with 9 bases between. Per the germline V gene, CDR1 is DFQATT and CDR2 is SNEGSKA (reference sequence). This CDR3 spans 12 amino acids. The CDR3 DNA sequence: TGCAGTGCTAGGACAGCCGTCTATGGCTACACCTTC. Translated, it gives CSARTAVYGYTF.

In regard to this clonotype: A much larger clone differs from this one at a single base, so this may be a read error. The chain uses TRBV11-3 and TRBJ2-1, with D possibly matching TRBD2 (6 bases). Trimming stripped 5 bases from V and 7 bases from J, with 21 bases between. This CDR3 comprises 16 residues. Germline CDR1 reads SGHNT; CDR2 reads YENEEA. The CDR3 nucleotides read TGTGCCAGCAGCCCGGGGGACGGGACCTGCAGGAATGAGCAGTTCTTC. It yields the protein CASSPGDGTCRNEQFF.

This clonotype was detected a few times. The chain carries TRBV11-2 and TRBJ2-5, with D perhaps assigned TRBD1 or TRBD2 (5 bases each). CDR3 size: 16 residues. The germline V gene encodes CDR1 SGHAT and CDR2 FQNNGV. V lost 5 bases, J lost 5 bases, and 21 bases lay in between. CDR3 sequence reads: CASSRFAGTLHETQYF. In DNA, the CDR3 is TGTGCCAGCAGCAGATTTGCCGGGACCCTCCATGAGACCCAGTACTTC.

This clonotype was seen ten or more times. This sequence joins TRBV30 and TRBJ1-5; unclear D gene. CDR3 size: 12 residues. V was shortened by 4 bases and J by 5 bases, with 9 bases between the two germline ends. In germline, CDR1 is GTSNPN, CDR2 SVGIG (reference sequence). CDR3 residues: CAWNLLDQPQHF. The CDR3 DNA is TGTGCCTGGAACCTACTGGATCAGCCCCAGCATTTT.

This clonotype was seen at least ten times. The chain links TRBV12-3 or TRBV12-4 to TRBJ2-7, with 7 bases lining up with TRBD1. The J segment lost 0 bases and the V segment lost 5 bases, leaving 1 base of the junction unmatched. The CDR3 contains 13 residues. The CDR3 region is CASSGDSSYEQYF. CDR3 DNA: TGTGCCAGCAGTGGGGACAGCTCCTACGAGCAGTACTTC.

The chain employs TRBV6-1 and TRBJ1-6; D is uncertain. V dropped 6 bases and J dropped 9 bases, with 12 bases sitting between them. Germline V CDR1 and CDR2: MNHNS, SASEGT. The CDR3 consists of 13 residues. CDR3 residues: CASSTTTGSPLHF. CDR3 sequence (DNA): TGTGCCAGCAGCACCACAACGGGTTCACCCCTCCACTTT.

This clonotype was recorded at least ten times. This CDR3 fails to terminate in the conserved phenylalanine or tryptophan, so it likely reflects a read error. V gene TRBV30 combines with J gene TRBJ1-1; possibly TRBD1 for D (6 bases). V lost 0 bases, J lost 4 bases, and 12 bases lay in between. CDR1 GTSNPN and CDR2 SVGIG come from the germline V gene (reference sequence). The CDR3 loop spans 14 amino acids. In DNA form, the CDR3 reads TGTGCCTGGAGTGTAGCCGGAGGGGGCACTGAAGCTTTCCTT. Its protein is CAWSVAGGGTEAFL.

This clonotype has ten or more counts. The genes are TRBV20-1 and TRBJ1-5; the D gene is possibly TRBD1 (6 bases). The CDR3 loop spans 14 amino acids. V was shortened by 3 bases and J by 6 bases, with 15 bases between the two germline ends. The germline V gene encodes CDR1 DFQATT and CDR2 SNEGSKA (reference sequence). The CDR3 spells CSARQQGPSQPQHF. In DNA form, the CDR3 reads TGCAGTGCTAGGCAACAGGGCCCTAGTCAGCCCCAGCATTTT.

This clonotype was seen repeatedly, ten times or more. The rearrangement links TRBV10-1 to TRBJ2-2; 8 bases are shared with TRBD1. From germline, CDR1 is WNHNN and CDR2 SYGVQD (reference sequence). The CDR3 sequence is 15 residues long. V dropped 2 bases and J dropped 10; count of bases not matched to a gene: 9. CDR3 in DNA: TGCGCCAGCAGTGAGATTAGGACAGGGACGGCGGAGCTGTTTTTT. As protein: CASSEIRTGTAELFF.

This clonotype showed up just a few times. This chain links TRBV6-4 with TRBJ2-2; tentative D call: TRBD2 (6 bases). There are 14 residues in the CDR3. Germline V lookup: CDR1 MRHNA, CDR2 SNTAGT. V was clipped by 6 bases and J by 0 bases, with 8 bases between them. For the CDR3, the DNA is TGTGCCAGCAGGGAGGGTACGAACACCGGGGAGCTGTTTTTT. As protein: CASREGTNTGELFF.

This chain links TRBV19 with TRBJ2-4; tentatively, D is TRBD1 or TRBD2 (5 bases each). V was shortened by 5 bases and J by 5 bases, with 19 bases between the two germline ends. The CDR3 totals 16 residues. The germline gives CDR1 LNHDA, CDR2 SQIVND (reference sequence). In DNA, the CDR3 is TGTGCCAGTAGTTCCCACGGGGACCCGTTCCAAAACATTCAGTACTTC. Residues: CASSSHGDPFQNIQYF.

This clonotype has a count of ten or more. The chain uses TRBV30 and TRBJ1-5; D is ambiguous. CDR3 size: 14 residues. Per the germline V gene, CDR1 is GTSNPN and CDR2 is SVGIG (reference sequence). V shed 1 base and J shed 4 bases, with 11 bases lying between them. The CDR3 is CAWSEAEPNQPQHF. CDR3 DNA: TGTGCCTGGAGTGAGGCAGAACCTAATCAGCCCCAGCATTTT.